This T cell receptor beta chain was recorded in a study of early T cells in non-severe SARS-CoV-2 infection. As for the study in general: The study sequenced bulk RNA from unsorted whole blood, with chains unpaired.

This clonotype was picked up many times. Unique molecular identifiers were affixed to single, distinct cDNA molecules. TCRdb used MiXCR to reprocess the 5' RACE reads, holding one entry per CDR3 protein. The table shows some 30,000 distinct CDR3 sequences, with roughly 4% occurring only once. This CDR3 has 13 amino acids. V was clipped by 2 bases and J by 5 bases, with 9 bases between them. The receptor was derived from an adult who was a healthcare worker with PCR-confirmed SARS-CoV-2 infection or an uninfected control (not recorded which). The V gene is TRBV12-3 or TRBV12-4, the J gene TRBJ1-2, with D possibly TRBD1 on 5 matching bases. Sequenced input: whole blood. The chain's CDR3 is CASSLRDGYGYTF. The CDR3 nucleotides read TGTGCCAGCAGTTTAAGGGACGGGTATGGCTACACCTTC.